This record concerns one T cell receptor beta chain sequence. The antigen is not known. This sample was taken from a study of shared clonotypes between healthy human individuals. Naive CD8 cells were CD45RO-negative, positively selected for CCR7, excluding terminally differentiated effector memory CD45RA+ cells. Sequenced by immunoSEQ multiplex PCR; TCRdb stores in-frame clones only, minus some. Of about 2 million clones listed, 85% to 95% are singletons. Whole-study results and caveats: Clonotype sharing across a few donors was observed for 4.5% to 6.5% of naive CD4 clonotypes.

The source material was naive CD8+ T cells sorted from blood. This sequence originates from a man aged 18 to 30 in good health.

For the CDR3, the DNA is TGTGCCACCAGCGGCCTACCGGGACTAGCGGGGGGGCCAGAGTGGGAGACCCAGTACTTC. Protein: CATSGLPGLAGGPEWETQYF. This rearrangement joins TRBV15 to TRBJ2-5; 16 bases map to TRBD2. The CDR3 contains 20 residues. The junction had 17 bases not matched to a gene; V was cut back by 5 bases and J by 5 bases. CDR1 and CDR2 from the germline V gene are LNHNV and YYDKDF (reference sequence).